This TCR beta chain stems from a study of control samples from healthy donors and cancer patients. Clones were read by immunoSEQ multiplex PCR, and TCRdb kept only the in-frame ones, dropping some. The table has roughly 63,000 clones, about 92% seen once. Germline lookup yields CDR1 MNHEY and CDR2 SMNVEV (reference sequence). The V and J ends lost 2 bases and 0 bases respectively, with 7 bases between them. The CDR3 totals 14 residues. A single count supports this clone. The sequence came from a man aged 40-49 years with colorectal cancer. The rearrangement links TRBV27 to TRBJ1-2; D unclear. Sequences were obtained from PBMCs. The CDR3 nucleotides read TGTGCCAGCAGTTTAAAGATTTCTAACTATGGCTACACCTTC. This translates into CASSLKISNYGYTF.